The rows below give T cell receptor beta chains drawn from one sample of a study of T cell responses to AZD1222 COVID-19 vaccine. Sequencing used immunoSEQ multiplex PCR; TCRdb keeps in-frame clones, though not all of them. The profile shows about 140,000 clones, approximately 90% of them singletons. The sequenced sample was peripheral blood, obtained 28 days after the second AZD1222 dose. The receptors stem from an adult who received the AZD1222 COVID-19 vaccine. Both conserved end residues are trimmed from each CDR3. Each record gives: CDR3 protein, CDR3 length, V gene, J gene.

CDR3aa: ASSLEVGTGNGYT
len: 13
v_gene: TRBV5-4
j_gene: TRBJ1-2

CDR3aa: ASSLRPGADGYT
len: 12
v_gene: TRBV5-8
j_gene: TRBJ1-2

CDR3aa: ASSLVPGELF
len: 10
v_gene: TRBV11-3
j_gene: TRBJ2-2

CDR3aa: ATSPLDKNYGYT
len: 12
v_gene: TRBV24-1
j_gene: TRBJ1-2

CDR3aa: ATQRDLSSYEQY
len: 12
v_gene: TRBV7-9
j_gene: TRBJ2-7

CDR3aa: ASSDSNQPQH
len: 10
v_gene: TRBV27
j_gene: TRBJ1-5

CDR3aa: ASSLTYADNSPLH
len: 13
v_gene: TRBV18
j_gene: TRBJ1-6

CDR3aa: ASSLTEARNEQY
len: 12
v_gene: TRBV7-8
j_gene: TRBJ2-7

CDR3aa: AWGDNSPLH
len: 9
v_gene: TRBV30
j_gene: TRBJ1-6

CDR3aa: ASSIAGTDNEQF
len: 12
v_gene: TRBV19
j_gene: TRBJ2-1

CDR3aa: ASSKGGGSLTGELF
len: 14
v_gene: TRBV5-4
j_gene: TRBJ2-2

CDR3aa: ASSPNDGEEKLF
len: 12
v_gene: TRBV18
j_gene: TRBJ1-4

CDR3aa: ASSQLLAGEYEQY
len: 13
v_gene: TRBV4-2
j_gene: TRBJ2-7

CDR3aa: ASSFSFGGGYT
len: 11
v_gene: TRBV7-2
j_gene: TRBJ1-2

CDR3aa: ASSLRAGSNTEAF
len: 13
v_gene: TRBV7-6
j_gene: TRBJ1-1

CDR3aa: ASSRSGELF
len: 9
v_gene: TRBV11-3
j_gene: TRBJ2-2

CDR3aa: ASSPKSFSGGRGTGELF
len: 17
v_gene: TRBV18
j_gene: TRBJ2-2

CDR3aa: ASSLEGTGYQPQH
len: 13
v_gene: TRBV28
j_gene: TRBJ1-5

CDR3aa: ASSPNLDSEQF
len: 11
v_gene: TRBV5-4
j_gene: TRBJ2-1

CDR3aa: ATSSSGVATNEKLF
len: 14
v_gene: TRBV15
j_gene: TRBJ1-4

CDR3aa: ASSSRQGLELF
len: 11
v_gene: TRBV7-9
j_gene: TRBJ1-4

CDR3aa: SASPWTGVDETQY
len: 13
v_gene: TRBV20-1
j_gene: TRBJ2-5

CDR3aa: ASSREGRYNEQF
len: 12
v_gene: TRBV27
j_gene: TRBJ2-1

CDR3aa: ASSSRRGFGQPQH
len: 13
v_gene: TRBV19
j_gene: TRBJ1-5

CDR3aa: ASSLPGQGRELAEAF
len: 15
v_gene: TRBV5-6
j_gene: TRBJ1-1

CDR3aa: ASSDRQGRTEAF
len: 12
v_gene: TRBV6-2/TRBV6-3
j_gene: TRBJ1-1

CDR3aa: ASSEQHYSNQPQH
len: 13
v_gene: TRBV6-1
j_gene: TRBJ1-5

CDR3aa: ASRWSGSPLH
len: 10
v_gene: TRBV12-3/TRBV12-4
j_gene: TRBJ1-6

CDR3aa: ASKTGGGTQY
len: 10
v_gene: TRBV19
j_gene: TRBJ2-5

CDR3aa: ASSSVVGRPGELF
len: 13
v_gene: TRBV9
j_gene: TRBJ2-2

CDR3aa: ASSFRFQMNTEAF
len: 13
v_gene: TRBV7-8
j_gene: TRBJ1-1

CDR3aa: ASSLPGNDFDTQY
len: 13
v_gene: TRBV28
j_gene: TRBJ2-3

CDR3aa: ASSRALITGELF
len: 12
v_gene: TRBV19
j_gene: TRBJ2-2

CDR3aa: ASRRGQETQY
len: 10
v_gene: TRBV6-5
j_gene: TRBJ2-5

CDR3aa: ASSPGLGATDTQY
len: 13
v_gene: TRBV7-7
j_gene: TRBJ2-3

CDR3aa: ASSVAGRGQGY
len: 11
v_gene: TRBV9
j_gene: TRBJ2-3

CDR3aa: ASSASPNTGELF
len: 12
v_gene: TRBV5-1
j_gene: TRBJ2-2

CDR3aa: ASSYSAEQF
len: 9
v_gene: TRBV6-5
j_gene: TRBJ2-1

CDR3aa: ASSVGLRGNTEAF
len: 13
v_gene: TRBV9
j_gene: TRBJ1-1

CDR3aa: ASSQVVAGARETQY
len: 14
v_gene: TRBV3-1/TRBV3-2
j_gene: TRBJ2-5

CDR3aa: SVGQDRLAF
len: 9
v_gene: TRBV29-1
j_gene: TRBJ1-1

CDR3aa: ASQVASNQPQH
len: 11
v_gene: TRBV19
j_gene: TRBJ1-5

CDR3aa: ASSLQGGSGYNEQF
len: 14
v_gene: TRBV9
j_gene: TRBJ2-1

CDR3aa: ASGTWAGGLRGELF
len: 14
v_gene: TRBV27
j_gene: TRBJ2-2

CDR3aa: ASTLGTASWQY
len: 11
v_gene: TRBV12-3/TRBV12-4
j_gene: TRBJ2-7

CDR3aa: ASSPPRLSEQY
len: 11
v_gene: TRBV28
j_gene: TRBJ2-7

CDR3aa: ASSPRDRGPLTEAF
len: 14
v_gene: TRBV7-8
j_gene: TRBJ1-1

CDR3aa: ASSFDGGRTQY
len: 11
v_gene: TRBV7-3
j_gene: TRBJ2-5

CDR3aa: ASSQTGTNEKLF
len: 12
v_gene: TRBV19
j_gene: TRBJ1-4

CDR3aa: ASSQGKGGRSTYEQY
len: 15
v_gene: TRBV4-1
j_gene: TRBJ2-7

CDR3aa: ASSPGLGGEETQY
len: 13
v_gene: TRBV18
j_gene: TRBJ2-5

CDR3aa: AWSVRGRDTEAF
len: 12
v_gene: TRBV30
j_gene: TRBJ1-1

CDR3aa: ASSLEGQPQH
len: 10
v_gene: TRBV7-9
j_gene: TRBJ1-5

CDR3aa: ASRLAGGATDTQY
len: 13
v_gene: TRBV5-1
j_gene: TRBJ2-3